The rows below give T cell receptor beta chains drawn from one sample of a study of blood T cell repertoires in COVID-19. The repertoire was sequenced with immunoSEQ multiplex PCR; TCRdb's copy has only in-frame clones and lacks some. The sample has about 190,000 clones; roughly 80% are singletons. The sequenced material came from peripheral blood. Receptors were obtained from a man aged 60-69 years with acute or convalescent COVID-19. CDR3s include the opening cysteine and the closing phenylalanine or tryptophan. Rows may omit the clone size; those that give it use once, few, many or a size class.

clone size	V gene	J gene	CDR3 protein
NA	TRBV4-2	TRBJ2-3	CASSQVGRASGTTDTQYF
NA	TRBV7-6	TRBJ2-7	CASSLTGEAEDGEQYF
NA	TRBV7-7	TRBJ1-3	CASSSLPGNTIYF
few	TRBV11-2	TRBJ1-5	CASSENDRGGNQPQHF
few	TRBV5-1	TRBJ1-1	CASSPRGTEAFF
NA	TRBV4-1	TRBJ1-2	CASSQDGKVYGYTF
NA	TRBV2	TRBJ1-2	CASRDRGNYGYTF
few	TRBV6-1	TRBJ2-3	CASSDVAGGTDTQYF
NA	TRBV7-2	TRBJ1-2	CASSPRQNPGDGYTF
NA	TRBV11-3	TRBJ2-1	CASSLDLGTSGRSYNEQFF
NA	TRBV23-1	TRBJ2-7	CASSHGQGASYEQYF
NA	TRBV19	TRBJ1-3	CASTMGGSGNTIYF
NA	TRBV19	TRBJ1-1	CASSRGSTEAFF
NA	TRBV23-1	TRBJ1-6	CASRLRRTGVNSPLHF
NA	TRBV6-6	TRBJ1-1	CASTPGGRAFF
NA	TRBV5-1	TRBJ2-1	CASSLGVAGVGEQFF
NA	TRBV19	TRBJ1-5	CASSAAPGYQPQHF
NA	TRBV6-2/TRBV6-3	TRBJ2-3	CASSNLAGGPADTQYF
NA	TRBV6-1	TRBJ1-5	CASSEGHPNQPQHF
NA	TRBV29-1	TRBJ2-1	CSVETGRVYNEQFF
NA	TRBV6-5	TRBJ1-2	CASSYGGAPYGYTF
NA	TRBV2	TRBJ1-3	CASSGASVGNTIYF
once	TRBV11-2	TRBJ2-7	CASSLDQAGGEQYF
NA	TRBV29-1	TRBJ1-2	CSVDGGYTF
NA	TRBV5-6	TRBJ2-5	CASSPGLVKETQYF
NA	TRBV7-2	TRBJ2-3	CASSFGKSTDTQYF
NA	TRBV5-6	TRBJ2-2	CASSLSRLVSTGELFF
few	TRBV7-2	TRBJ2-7	CASSLAARDRAYLSFYEQYF
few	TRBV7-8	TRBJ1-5	CASSLAEISNQPQHF
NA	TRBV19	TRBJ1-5	CASSIPGGNQPQHF
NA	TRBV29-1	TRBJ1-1	CSVATILNRETLNTEAFF
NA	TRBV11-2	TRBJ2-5	CASSLDGRAQETQYF
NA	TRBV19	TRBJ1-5	CASAGTGDQPQHF
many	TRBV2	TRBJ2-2	CASTSDRAGELFF